A single TCR beta chain is shown here with its context. The antigen it binds to is not known. Base qualities are missing; no much larger clone stands one base away. Healthy HIV-negative adults with no recently reported acute infections or vaccinations were included as donors. Every donor was a Caucasian adult residing in Nashville, Tennessee, USA. CD4+ T cells were enriched by magnetic negative selection; naive cells were then positively selected on CD45RA, and the negative fraction formed the memory subset. After blood collection by leukapheresis, PBMCs were isolated using Ficoll-Histopaque density gradient centrifugation and then cryopreserved in the vapor phase of liquid nitrogen. Analytical flow cytometry was used to check the purity and quantity of each magnetically sorted T cell population. Each sorted fraction had its genomic DNA isolated and then quantified by UV absorbance on a Nanodrop 2000c.

The sample is drawn from a study of shared clonotypes between healthy human individuals (TCRdb year 2020). Context from the whole study: Two women and a few men aged 18 to 49 years were included in the cohort. For each donor, CD4 naive and CD4 memory were each run on three plates, CD8 naive on two plates, and CD8 memory on one plate. To increase sequencing depth and limit assay-specific biases, TCR repertoire library preparation and sequencing were carried out by different laboratories using diverse techniques. Blood TCR repertoires of a handful of healthy adults were deeply sequenced to estimate repertoire size and the extent of clonotype sharing between individuals. Per donor, leukapheresis produced somewhere between about 0.94 and 8.9 billion PBMCs.

What the work shows at the level of the full study, not this receptor alone: Across four donors, approximately 5% of naive CD4, roughly 3.5% of naive CD8, roughly 2.3% of memory CD4, and 0.4% to 0.45% of memory CD8 clonotypes were shared. Pairwise subsampling indicated that sequencing depth was expected to affect the degree of clonotype sharing among donors. Only blood was sampled, and tissue TCR repertoires likely differ from those in blood. Even with the large sequencing depth, rarefaction of the sorted-subset datasets indicated that sequencing was incomplete. Naive subsets generally had larger estimated clonotype richness than memory subsets. The small number of donors limited the genetic and exposure-history diversity represented. Compared with non-shared clonotypes, clonotypes shared by all four sorted-subset donors had higher generation probabilities.

V is reduced by 5 bases and J by 6 bases, leaving a spacing of 17 bases between them. The cysteine opens and the phenylalanine closes a CDR3 of 14 amino acids. CDR3 DNA only is kept here, 42 bases in frame from base 1. CDR1 MNHEY and CDR2 SVGAGI are derived from the germline V gene. Using the deep immunoSEQ assay, TCR CDR3 regions were amplified from genomic DNA by multiplex PCR. Extracted genomic DNA from each cell subset was distributed evenly across all wells of several immunoSEQ 96-well plates, and each plate was treated as a replicate. For sorted subsets, about 210 ng of genomic DNA, equivalent to 25,000 to 35,000 T cell genomes, went into each replicate PCR. Purified libraries were measured with a Qubit 3.0 fluorometer, size-checked on a Bioanalyzer 2100, and measured again with the KAPA Library Quantification kit. Every immunoSEQ 96-well plate was sequenced on a separate single-read 150-cycle Illumina NextSeq 550 flow cell. Per the source publication's procedure: Because only junctional sequences without quality scores were contained in the immunoSEQ output, filtering matching that applied to full-length reads could not be performed. Sequences were annotated with PyIR, a Python wrapper for IgBLAST v1.9, using IMGT germline references to assign V/J genes and CDR3. Reads with weak V/J assignments (E-value above 1e-6), missing CDR3, stop codons, out-of-frame junctions, or ambiguous translated residues were removed. V3J clonotypes were defined as sequences sharing the same inferred V gene, J gene, and CDR3 amino acid sequence. To compute the percentage overlap between repertoires, the number of shared unique clonotypes was divided by the size of the smaller repertoire. Three approaches were used to assess repertoire richness: RTK rarefaction, the Chao1 estimator, and Recon v2.1 estimates of unobserved clonotypes. Generation probabilities for all TCRbeta clonotypes obtained by the gDNA method from a few donors were computed using OLGA. In its TCRdb copy, this immuneACCESS table keeps in-frame sequences only and misses some clones. Where compared with another copy, unresolved V genes explain less than half of these, and the others have no known cause. Clone size and V and J calls were adopted from that table, with D and trimming inferred from the DNA. The sample contains about 2.4 million clones, more than 85% of them found a single time. The biggest ten clones account for approximately 0.36% of the sample.

The clonotype originates from a man between 18 and 35 years old in good health. Some clones in this sample may be carry-over from other donors' samples. Sequenced: naive CD4+ T cells from PBMCs. The sample's cell subset or site label is to be understood as: CD45RA+ positively selected. Recombination connected TRBV6-5 to TRBJ2-7; the D gene could be either TRBD1 or TRBD2, each agreeing at 6 bases. The nucleotide sequence reads as follows: TGTGCCAGCAGTCCCCTCAGGGGCGGGATCGAGCAGTACTTC. This is translated as CASSPLRGGIEQYF.